This TCR beta chain appears in the sequencing data of a study of blood T cells in healthy people across ages. Study outcomes and limitations: Both naive CD4+ cell counts and diversity were greater in long-lived donors than in aged donors. Donor CMV status was unknown, possibly confounding expanded clonotype changes.

Combining a sample-barcoded 5' primer with a J-beta primer mix, a second PCR ran for about 7 to 12 cycles. Each CDR3 protein gets one entry after TCRdb re-called the 5' RACE reads with MiXCR. Here the sample spans roughly 1,500,000 distinct CDR3 sequences, 34% being singletons. With 0 bases clipped from V and 4 bases from J, the junction kept 8 bases outside the gene matches. The CDR3 extends over 17 amino acids. Per germline, CDR1 MNHNS and CDR2 SASEGT. The donors, healthy Caucasians from Russia, were aged roughly 6 to 95. Every sample had a minimum of 6 million PBMCs isolated. Only a few counts were recorded for this clonotype. Its specificity is not known.

The clonotype comes from a woman in her thirties in good health. The gene calls are TRBV6-1 and TRBJ2-1; TRBD2 matches 8 bases. Sequences were obtained from blood. CDR3 sequence reads: CASSEAVRLAGYNEQFF. Here the CDR3 DNA reads TGTGCCAGCAGTGAAGCGGTTCGGCTAGCGGGTTACAATGAGCAGTTCTTC.